This is a list of T cell receptor beta chains from one sample in a study of blood T cell repertoires in COVID-19. The assay was immunoSEQ multiplex PCR, and TCRdb's table has in-frame clones only and misses some. Of roughly 160,000 clones in the sample, around 79% were seen once. Sample: PBMCs or T cells enriched from blood (not recorded which). These receptors were collected from a woman between 70 and 85 years old in a cohort exposed to, infected with or recovered from COVID-19 (not recorded which). Both conserved end residues are part of each CDR3. D genes are given only for firm matches. Clone size is stated in some rows and not others, as once, few, many or a class when expanded.

CASSSRDGYTF TGTGCCAGCAGTTCGAGGGATGGCTACACCTTC TRBJ1-2 - TRBV28 -
CASWGGPSSGNTIYF TGTGCCAGTTGGGGGGGACCGAGCTCTGGAAACACCATATATTTT TRBJ1-3 - TRBV28 -
CASSTPDRGGEKLFF TGCGCCAGCAGCACCCCGGACAGGGGGGGTGAAAAACTGTTTTTT TRBJ1-4 TRBD1 TRBV5-1 once
CATSDRTGQNPTGELFF TGTGCCACCAGTGATCGGACAGGCCAAAATCCTACCGGGGAGCTGTTTTTT TRBJ2-2 TRBD1 TRBV24-1 -
CASSIAYAQGASGNTIYF TGTGCCAGTAGTATAGCCTACGCACAGGGGGCCTCTGGAAACACCATATATTTT TRBJ1-3 TRBD1 TRBV19 -
CASRSFSTVNTEAFF TGTGCCAGTAGGTCATTTTCGACAGTGAACACTGAAGCTTTCTTT TRBJ1-1 - TRBV19 -
CASRGQPGIGYTF TGTGCCAGTCGTGGACAGCCCGGGATTGGCTACACCTTC TRBJ1-2 - TRBV19 -
CASSQAGVGETQYF TGTGCCAGCAGCCAAGCGGGGGTCGGGGAGACCCAGTACTTC TRBJ2-5 - TRBV3-1/TRBV3-2 -
CASSREGATEAFF TGTGCCAGTAGCCGAGAGGGGGCCACTGAAGCTTTCTTT TRBJ1-1 TRBD1 TRBV19 -
CASSIGTVYGYTF TGTGCCAGCAGCATCGGGACAGTTTATGGCTACACCTTC TRBJ1-2 TRBD1 TRBV7-9 few
CASDRYSNQPQHF TGTGCCAGCGACAGATATAGCAATCAGCCCCAGCATTTT TRBJ1-5 - TRBV2 -
CASSLRTSGSRLTGELFF TGTGCCAGCAGCCTAAGGACTAGCGGGAGTAGGTTGACCGGGGAGCTGTTTTTT TRBJ2-2 TRBD2 TRBV7-8 -
CASSQRQGAGQPQHF TGTGCCAGCAGCCAACGGCAGGGGGCAGGGCAGCCCCAGCATTTT TRBJ1-5 TRBD1 TRBV3-1/TRBV3-2 -
CASSLAVYRDGNSPLHF TGTGCCAGCAGCTTAGCTGTTTACAGGGACGGGAATTCACCCCTCCACTTT TRBJ1-6 - TRBV7-2 once
CASSYLSDTEAFF TGTGCCAGCAGCTACTTGAGTGACACTGAAGCTTTCTTT TRBJ1-1 - TRBV7-9 -
CASSSRQGAPGELFF TGTGCCAGCAGCTCACGACAGGGGGCGCCCGGGGAGCTGTTTTTT TRBJ2-2 TRBD1 TRBV11-1 -
CASSPQDSGSYEQYF TGTGCCAGTAGCCCCCAGGATAGCGGTTCCTACGAGCAGTACTTC TRBJ2-7 - TRBV19 -
CASRPQGGGTF TGTGCCAGCAGACCTCAGGGAGGCGGCACCTTC TRBJ1-2 - TRBV7-6 -
CASSLGAGVSTDTQYF TGCGCCAGCAGCTTGGGAGCGGGAGTAAGCACAGATACGCAGTATTTT TRBJ2-3 TRBD2 TRBV5-1 -
CAISDSSASGSYEQYF TGTGCCATCAGTGACTCCTCCGCTAGCGGGAGCTACGAGCAGTACTTC TRBJ2-7 TRBD2 TRBV10-3 many
CASSLAGTGRYEQYF TGTGCCAGCAGCTTAGCGGGGACAGGGCGGTACGAGCAGTACTTC TRBJ2-7 TRBD1 TRBV5-4 -
CASSLLALPRDEQFF TGTGCCAGCAGTCTACTAGCGCTCCCTAGGGATGAGCAGTTCTTC TRBJ2-1 TRBD2 TRBV27 -
CASSLGTSGEETQYF TGCGCCAGCAGCTTGGGTACTAGCGGGGAAGAGACCCAGTACTTC TRBJ2-5 TRBD2 TRBV5-1 -
CASSYRDRVSGELFF TGTGCCAGCAGTTACCGGGACAGGGTCTCCGGGGAGCTGTTTTTT TRBJ2-2 TRBD1 TRBV6-5 -
CASSPYRQTVGYTF TGTGCCAGCAGCCCGTATCGCCAGACAGTTGGCTACACCTTC TRBJ1-2 - TRBV5-6 -
CASSSTTGTAAGYTF TGCGCCAGCAGCTCTACGACCGGGACAGCCGCTGGCTACACCTTC TRBJ1-2 TRBD1 TRBV5-1 -
CASSLNPGGSTEAFF TGTGCCAGCAGCTTAAATCCAGGGGGGAGCACTGAAGCTTTCTTT TRBJ1-1 TRBD1 TRBV7-3 -
CASSLGGTGGSGNTIYF TGTGCCAGCAGCCTAGGGGGTACAGGTGGTTCTGGAAACACCATATATTTT TRBJ1-3 - TRBV7-9 -
CAIRPGRESYNEQFF TGTGCCATCAGACCGGGGCGGGAGTCCTACAATGAGCAGTTCTTC TRBJ2-1 TRBD2 TRBV10-3 -
CASSLGSGVYNEQFF TGTGCCAGCAGCTTAGGCAGCGGGGTCTACAATGAGCAGTTCTTC TRBJ2-1 TRBD2 TRBV13 -
CASSDGGKETQYF TGCGCCAGCAGTGATGGGGGGAAAGAGACCCAGTACTTC TRBJ2-5 - TRBV10-1 -
CASSRSTSSFTGELFF TGTGCCAGCAGCCGCTCGACTAGCTCATTCACCGGGGAGCTGTTTTTT TRBJ2-2 TRBD2 TRBV7-9 once
CASSSRLGEAPQYF TGTGCCAGCAGTTCCCGTCTGGGGGAGGCCCCTCAGTATTTT TRBJ2-3 - TRBV27 -